This T cell receptor beta chain was observed in a study of blood T cell repertoires in COVID-19. Across the study: The cDNA or gDNA used as material had been derived from T cells, B-cell-depleted T cells, or PBMCs.

Original data processing: Amplified reference gene primers provided the basis for estimating nucleated cell counts. Clones were sequenced by immunoSEQ multiplex PCR, and TCRdb holds only the in-frame ones, with some missing. V, J and clone size are taken as reported in that table, and D and trimming were inferred from the DNA itself. The sample carries fewer than 110,000 clones, 89% recorded once. The CDR3 has 15 residues. Trimming cost V 0 bases and J 2 bases; bases outside gene matches: 4. The V gene's germline CDR1 is SGHRS and CDR2 YFSETQ. The sequencing sample was made of peripheral blood. The clonotype comes from a man aged 40-49 years with active or convalescent COVID-19. The rearrangement links TRBV5-1 to TRBJ2-7; 8 bases agree with TRBD2. CDR3 sequence: CASSLGSGGPYEQYF. The DNA for the CDR3 is TGCGCCAGCAGCTTGGGGTCGGGAGGGCCCTACGAGCAGTACTTC.